A selection of T cell receptor beta chains follows, all from one sample in a study of T cell responses to AZD1222 COVID-19 vaccine. The protocol was immunoSEQ multiplex PCR, while the TCRdb copy is restricted to in-frame clones and leaves out a portion. The table lists about 130,000 clones, roughly 90% of them singletons. Here the sequenced sample was peripheral blood, taken 28 days after the second AZD1222 dose. The receptors were gathered from an adult who received the AZD1222 COVID-19 vaccine. Both conserved end residues are part of each CDR3.

v_gene	j_gene	len	CDR3aa
TRBV24-1	TRBJ2-3	12	CATSDTLGNWYF
TRBV9	TRBJ2-2	14	CASKGGEITGELFF
TRBV2	TRBJ2-2	11	CASTGYGELFF
TRBV9	TRBJ1-1	15	CASSLRTGLGTEAFF
TRBV3-1/TRBV3-2	TRBJ2-2	16	CASSQILAANTGELFF
TRBV10-3	TRBJ2-5	14	CAVGTDVTQETQYF
TRBV28	TRBJ1-2	13	CASRTETNYGYTF
TRBV5-1	TRBJ1-1	15	CASSLLVRADTEAFF
TRBV9	TRBJ2-1	13	CASSVTPYNEQFF
TRBV7-2	TRBJ1-4	15	CASSLVAGALEKLFF
TRBV9	TRBJ1-1	15	CASSVGSGGDTEAFF
TRBV27	TRBJ2-3	14	CASSSGASTDTQYF
TRBV6-1	TRBJ1-1	14	CASSDNFLNTEAFF
TRBV18	TRBJ1-5	13	CASSPGTRQPQHF
TRBV13	TRBJ1-2	14	CASSLGTGHYGYTF
TRBV28	TRBJ2-5	17	CASSSGGLAGERETQYF
TRBV10-3	TRBJ1-5	12	CAIGRGDQPQHF
TRBV27	TRBJ1-2	20	CASSFLARTGVRATNYGYTF
TRBV21-1	TRBJ2-7	16	CASSKEVEGGPYEQYF
TRBV6-5	TRBJ1-4	15	CASSYSLGGGEKLFF
TRBV4-1	TRBJ2-3	15	CASSPRLGSEYTQYF
TRBV12-3/TRBV12-4	TRBJ2-1	13	CASSLRRNNEQFF
TRBV3-1/TRBV3-2	TRBJ2-3	15	CASSQDTGLGNTQYF
TRBV3-1/TRBV3-2	TRBJ1-2	14	CASTSQGGVYGYTF
TRBV7-4	TRBJ1-4	15	CASSYRDSHTEKLFF
TRBV27	TRBJ2-1	15	CASSGRQGRYNEQFF
TRBV18	TRBJ1-1	13	CASQGQVNTEAFF
TRBV12-5	TRBJ2-3	12	CASGLAGDTQYF
TRBV5-4	TRBJ2-3	14	CASSLGGRTDTQYF
TRBV5-1	TRBJ2-7	16	CASRLRDRDPPGEQYF
TRBV13	TRBJ1-2	13	CASSFGAGGGYTF
TRBV5-1	TRBJ2-5	18	CASSLADLAGGIQETQYF
TRBV5-1	TRBJ2-1	15	CASSFFGSSYNEQFF
TRBV29-1	TRBJ1-2	14	CSVESALTNYGYTF
TRBV5-1	TRBJ1-2	17	CASSPRQGPGYSYGYTF
TRBV18	TRBJ1-4	13	CASSPGANEKLFF
TRBV7-9	TRBJ2-1	15	CASSLSYTYDNEQFF
TRBV18	TRBJ1-6	16	CASSPGGPPRNSPLHF
TRBV9	TRBJ1-2	14	CASSTDRGLERYTF
TRBV14	TRBJ2-7	18	CASSQTSGLAGGEYEQYF
TRBV5-1	TRBJ1-2	13	CASSVDRVGGYTF
TRBV4-2	TRBJ1-4	17	CASSQDMMGGDNEKLFF